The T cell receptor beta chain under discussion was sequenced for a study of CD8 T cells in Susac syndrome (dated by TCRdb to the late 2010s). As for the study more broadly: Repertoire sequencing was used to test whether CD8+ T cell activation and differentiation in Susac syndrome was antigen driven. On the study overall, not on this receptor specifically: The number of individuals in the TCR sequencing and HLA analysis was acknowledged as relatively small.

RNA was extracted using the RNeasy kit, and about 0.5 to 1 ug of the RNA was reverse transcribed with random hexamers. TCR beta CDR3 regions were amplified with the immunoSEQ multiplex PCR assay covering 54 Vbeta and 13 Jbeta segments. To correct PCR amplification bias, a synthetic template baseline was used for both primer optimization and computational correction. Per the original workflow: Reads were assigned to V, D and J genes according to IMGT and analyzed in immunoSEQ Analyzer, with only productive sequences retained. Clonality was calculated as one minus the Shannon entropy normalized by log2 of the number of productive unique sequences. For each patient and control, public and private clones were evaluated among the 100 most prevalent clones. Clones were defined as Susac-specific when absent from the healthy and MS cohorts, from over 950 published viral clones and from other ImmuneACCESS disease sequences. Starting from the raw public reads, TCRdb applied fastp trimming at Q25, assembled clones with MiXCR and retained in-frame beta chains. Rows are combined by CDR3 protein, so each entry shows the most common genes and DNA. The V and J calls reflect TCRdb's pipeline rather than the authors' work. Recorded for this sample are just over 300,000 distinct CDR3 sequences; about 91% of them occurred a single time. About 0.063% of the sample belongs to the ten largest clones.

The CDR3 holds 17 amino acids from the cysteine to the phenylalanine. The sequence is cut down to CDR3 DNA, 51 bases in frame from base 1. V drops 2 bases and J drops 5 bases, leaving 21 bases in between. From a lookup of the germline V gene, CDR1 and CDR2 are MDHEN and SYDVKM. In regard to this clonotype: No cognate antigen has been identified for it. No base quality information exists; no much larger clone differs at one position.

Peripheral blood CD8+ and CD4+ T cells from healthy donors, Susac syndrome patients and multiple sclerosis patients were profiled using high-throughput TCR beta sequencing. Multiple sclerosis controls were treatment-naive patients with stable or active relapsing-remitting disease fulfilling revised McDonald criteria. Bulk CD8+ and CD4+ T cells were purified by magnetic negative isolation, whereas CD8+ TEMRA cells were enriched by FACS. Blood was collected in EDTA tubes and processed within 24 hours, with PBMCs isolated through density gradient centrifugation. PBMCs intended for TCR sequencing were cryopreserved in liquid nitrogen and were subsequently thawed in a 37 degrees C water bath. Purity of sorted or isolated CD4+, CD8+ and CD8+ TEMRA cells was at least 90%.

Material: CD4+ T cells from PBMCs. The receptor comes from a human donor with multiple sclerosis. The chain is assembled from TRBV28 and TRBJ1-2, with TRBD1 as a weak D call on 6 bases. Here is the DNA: TGTGCCAGCAGTTTAAGCGGATACAGGGAGCGTGGTTATGGCTACACCTTC. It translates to CASSLSGYRERGYGYTF.